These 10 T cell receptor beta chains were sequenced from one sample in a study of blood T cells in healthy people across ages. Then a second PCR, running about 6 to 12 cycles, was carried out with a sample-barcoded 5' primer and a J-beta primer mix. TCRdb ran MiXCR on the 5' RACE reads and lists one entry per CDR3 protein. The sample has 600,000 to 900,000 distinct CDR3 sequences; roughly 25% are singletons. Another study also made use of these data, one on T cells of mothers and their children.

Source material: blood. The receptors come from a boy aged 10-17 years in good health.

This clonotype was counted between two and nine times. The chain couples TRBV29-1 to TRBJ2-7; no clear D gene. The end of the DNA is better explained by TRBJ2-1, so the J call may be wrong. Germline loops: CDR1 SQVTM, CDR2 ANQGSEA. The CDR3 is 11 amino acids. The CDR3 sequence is CSVEGRLEQFF. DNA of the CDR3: TGCAGCGTTGAAGGACGACTTGAGCAGTTCTTC.

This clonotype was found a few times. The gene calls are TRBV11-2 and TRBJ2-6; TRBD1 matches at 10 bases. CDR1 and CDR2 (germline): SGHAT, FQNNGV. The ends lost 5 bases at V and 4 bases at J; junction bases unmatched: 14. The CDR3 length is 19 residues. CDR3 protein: CASSPPSGQGWVGANVLTF. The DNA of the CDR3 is TGTGCCAGCAGCCCCCCTTCGGGACAGGGGTGGGTCGGGGCCAACGTCCTGACTTTC.

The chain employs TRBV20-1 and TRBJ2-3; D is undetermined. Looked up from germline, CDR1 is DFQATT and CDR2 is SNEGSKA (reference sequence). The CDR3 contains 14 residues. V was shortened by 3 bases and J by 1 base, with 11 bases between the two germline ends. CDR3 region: CSASVPLGTDTQYF. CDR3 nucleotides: TGCAGTGCTAGTGTGCCCCTGGGCACAGATACGCAGTATTTT.

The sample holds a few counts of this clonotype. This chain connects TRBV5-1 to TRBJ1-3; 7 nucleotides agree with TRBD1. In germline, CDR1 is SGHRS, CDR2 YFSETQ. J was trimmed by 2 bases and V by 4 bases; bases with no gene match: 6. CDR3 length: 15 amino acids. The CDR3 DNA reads TGCGCCAGCAGCCGCACAGGGGACCCTGGAAACACCATATATTTT. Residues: CASSRTGDPGNTIYF.

The CDR3 bases are TGCGCCAGCAGCCACAGGGGGCCCGGCCAAGAGACCCAGTACTTC. Residues: CASSHRGPGQETQYF. The V and J genes are TRBV5-1 and TRBJ2-1; 9 bases fit TRBD1. The assigned J gene may be wrong: the sequence end matches TRBJ2-5 better. This CDR3 region has 15 residues. Germline assignment: CDR1 SGHRS and CDR2 YFSETQ.

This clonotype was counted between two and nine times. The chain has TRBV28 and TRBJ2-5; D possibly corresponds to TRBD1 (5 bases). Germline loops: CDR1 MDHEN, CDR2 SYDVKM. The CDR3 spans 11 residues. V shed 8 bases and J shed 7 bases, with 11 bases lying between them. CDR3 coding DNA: TGTGCCAGCGAGACAGCTGGGACCCAGTACTTC. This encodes CASETAGTQYF.

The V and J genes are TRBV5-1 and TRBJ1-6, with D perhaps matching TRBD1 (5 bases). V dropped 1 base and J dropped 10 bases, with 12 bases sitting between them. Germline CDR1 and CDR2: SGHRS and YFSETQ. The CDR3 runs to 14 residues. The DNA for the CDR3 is TGCGCCAGCAGCTTGCGGCAGGGTGGGTCACCCCTCCACTTT. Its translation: CASSLRQGGSPLHF. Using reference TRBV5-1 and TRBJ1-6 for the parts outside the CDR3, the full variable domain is KAGVTQTPRYLIKTRGQQVTLSCSPISGHRSVSWYQQTPGQGLQFLFEYFSETQRNKGNFPGRFSGRQFSNSRSEMNVSTLELGDSALYLCASSLRQGGSPLHFGNGTRLTVT.

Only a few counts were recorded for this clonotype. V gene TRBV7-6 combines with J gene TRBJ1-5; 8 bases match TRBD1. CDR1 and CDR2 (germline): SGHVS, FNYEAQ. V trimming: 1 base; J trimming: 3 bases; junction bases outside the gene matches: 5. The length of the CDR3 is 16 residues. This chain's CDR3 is CASSLGWGQDNQPQHF. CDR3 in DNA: TGTGCCAGCAGCTTAGGTTGGGGACAGGACAATCAGCCCCAGCATTTT. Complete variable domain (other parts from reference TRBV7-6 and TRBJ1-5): GAGVSQSPRYKVTKRGQDVALRCDPISGHVSLYWYRQALGQGPEFLTYFNYEAQQDKSGLPNDRFSAERPEGSISTLTIQRTEQRDSAMYRCASSLGWGQDNQPQHFGDGTRLSIL.

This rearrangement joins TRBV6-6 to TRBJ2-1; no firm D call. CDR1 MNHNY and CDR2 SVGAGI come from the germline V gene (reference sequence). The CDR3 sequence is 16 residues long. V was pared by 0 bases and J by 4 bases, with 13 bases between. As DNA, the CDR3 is TGTGCCAGCAGTTACTCTGGGGTAAGAACTTACAATGAGCAGTTCTTC. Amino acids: CASSYSGVRTYNEQFF.

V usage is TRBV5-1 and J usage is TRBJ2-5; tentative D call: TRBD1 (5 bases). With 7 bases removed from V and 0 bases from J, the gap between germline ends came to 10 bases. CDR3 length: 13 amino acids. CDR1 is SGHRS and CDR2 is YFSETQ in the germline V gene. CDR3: CASGAGHQETQYF. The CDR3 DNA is TGCGCCAGCGGGGCTGGCCACCAAGAGACCCAGTACTTC.